This T cell receptor (beta chain) was sequenced during a study of T cells in Graves' hyperthyroidism and ophthalmopathy (dated by TCRdb to between 2019 and 2020). As for the study more broadly: Peripheral blood samples were taken at initial diagnosis, before any treatment was given. A discovery cohort of approximately 97 patients, roughly 45 with Graves' ophthalmopathy and 55 to 60 with stable Graves' hyperthyroidism, was used to find distinguishing TCR V-J signatures. Prospective prediction of ophthalmopathy was tested in an independent validation cohort consisting of some 18 hyperthyroidism patients and around 16 patients who later progressed to ophthalmopathy. For training and testing, the approximately 97 patients in the discovery cohort were randomly divided in a 7:3 ratio. The study also compared thyroid tissue and blood T-cell repertoires from several Graves' hyperthyroidism patients. After blood sampling, hyperthyroidism patients were treated with methimazole at a starting dose of 30 mg daily, and ophthalmopathy patients were treated with high-dose intravenous methylprednisolone. The paper reports TCR Vbeta CDR3 sequencing of some 140 peripheral blood samples: 43 ophthalmopathy, fewer than 80 hyperthyroidism and approximately 17 progressor patients.

To note about this clonotype: It has no known antigen specificity. No clone much larger than this one lies a single base away; base qualities are absent.

Ends trimmed: V by 6 bases, J by 2 bases; bases unmatched to a gene: 20. The cysteine opens and the phenylalanine closes a CDR3 of 18 amino acids. Only the CDR3 DNA is retained, 54 bases long and in frame from the first base. The germline V gene (reference sequence) gives CDR1 as DFQATT and CDR2 as SNEGSKA. General conclusions and limits of the study: Most expanded thyroid clonotypes (frequency above 0.001) were also detected in blood, suggesting blood repertoires may reflect thyroid immune responses. A model built on a 13 V-J signature distinguished ophthalmopathy from stable hyperthyroidism, reaching approximately 89% sensitivity and 81.08% specificity in cross-validation and 80%/75% in testing. In validation, progression to ophthalmopathy was predicted by the model with nearly 71% sensitivity and roughly 76% specificity, a median of 6.5 months before onset. Sample size was not statistically predetermined, and investigators were not blinded to group allocation.

Stable Graves' hyperthyroidism was defined as the absence of progression to ophthalmopathy over 18 months of follow-up. The hyperthyroidism patients were between 18 and 65 years old and newly diagnosed, with a disease duration of less than 2 months. Patients with uncontrolled infections, other autoimmune diseases, pregnancy or lactation were excluded. Diagnoses were established on the basis of clinical symptoms, serum thyroxine and TRAb, thyroid ultrasound, and orbital computed tomography. Ficoll-Paque density gradient centrifugation was used to isolate PBMCs from approximately 11 ml of fresh peripheral blood. Total RNA was extracted using Trizol reagent, and RNA quality was assessed on an Agilent 2100 Bioanalyzer. The TCR beta CDR3 regions were amplified from the RNA transcripts. For the first round of RT-PCR on the TCR CDR3, the HTBI primer set was used together with the Qiagen OneStep RT-PCR kit. Libraries were constructed in a second round of multiplex PCR, after which size selection and purification were performed. The libraries were sequenced on an Illumina HiSeq2000 using paired-end 100 bp reads. The authors' analysis ran thus. SOAPnuke was used to process the raw data, removing reads that contained adapters or uncalled bases, had a mean Phred below 15, or lacked an exact match to the constant primer or identifier. High-quality paired reads were merged with COPE v1.2.5, and unique nucleotide sequences were defined as clonotypes. MiTCR v1.1 was used to align the clonotypes against IMGT TRBV, TRBD and TRBJ reference segments. The analysis included only V-J combinations with a frequency above 0.0001, which together covered roughly 99% of the repertoires. A TCS score was defined as the ratio of F50 (clonal expansion) to E x V (chaos), with BLOSUM62-based TCRdist applied between CDR3 peptides within each V-J. Welch's t-statistics and random forest reduced fewer than 600 V-J features to 13, which were used in a naive Bayes classifier (R e1071). TCRdb passed the public sequencing reads through fastp at Q25 and MiXCR, retaining productive beta sequences. Entries are consolidated by CDR3 protein sequence, retaining the most common genes and DNA. TCRdb, rather than the study authors, made the V and J calls. This sample gives hundreds of thousands of distinct CDR3 sequences in total; 13% to 15% of them show up just once. The ten top clones hold 10% to 13% of the sample.

The chain employs TRBV20-1 and TRBJ2-7; 9 nucleotides in the junction match TRBD2. This TCR was sampled from a woman aged 18-30 years with Graves' hyperthyroidism. The sequenced sample consisted of blood. The bases are TGCAGTGCGCCGATAGGGGTGAGGCGGGTAGCGGGGGCCTACGAGCAGTACTTC. Its coded protein is CSAPIGVRRVAGAYEQYF.